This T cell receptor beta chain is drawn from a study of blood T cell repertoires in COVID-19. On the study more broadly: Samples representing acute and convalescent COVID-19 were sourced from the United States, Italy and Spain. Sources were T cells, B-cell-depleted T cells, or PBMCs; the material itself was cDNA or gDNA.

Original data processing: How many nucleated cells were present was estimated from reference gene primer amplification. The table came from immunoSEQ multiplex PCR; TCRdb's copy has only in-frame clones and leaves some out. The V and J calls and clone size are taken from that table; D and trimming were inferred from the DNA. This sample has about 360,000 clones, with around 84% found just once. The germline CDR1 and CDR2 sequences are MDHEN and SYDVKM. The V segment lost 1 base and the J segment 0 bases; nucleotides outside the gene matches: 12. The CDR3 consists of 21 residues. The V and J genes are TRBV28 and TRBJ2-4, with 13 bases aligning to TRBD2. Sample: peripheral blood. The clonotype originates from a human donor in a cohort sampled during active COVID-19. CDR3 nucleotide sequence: TGTGCCAGCAGTTTATCCCGCTGGACTAGCGGGAGCGGTAGAGCCAAAAACATTCAGTACTTC. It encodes CASSLSRWTSGSGRAKNIQYF. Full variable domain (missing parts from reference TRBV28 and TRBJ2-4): DVKVTQSSRYLVKRTGEKVFLECVQDMDHENMFWYRQDPGLGLRLIYFSYDVKMKEKGDIPEGYSVSREKKERFSLILESASTNQTSMYLCASSLSRWTSGSGRAKNIQYFGAGTRLSVL.